The present T cell receptor (beta chain) was sequenced within a study of cytomegalovirus exposure and HLA in healthy donors. The primer mix had 60 Vbeta and 13 Jbeta primers. The repertoire was sequenced with immunoSEQ multiplex PCR; TCRdb's copy has only in-frame clones and lacks some. The table lists approximately 200,000 clones, 80% to 85% of them singletons. General study findings and limits: Among TCR beta chains, those listed as cytomegalovirus-associated numbered over 150. Excluded were some V segments that proved indistinguishable, including TRBV6-2 and TRBV6-3.

For this clone: Its antigen is as yet unknown.

Donors likely had unrecorded immune exposures despite being nominally healthy when sampled. The CDR3 totals 14 residues. Per the germline V gene, CDR1 is SQVTM and CDR2 is ANQGSEA. The chain carries TRBV29-1 and TRBJ2-5, with 9 bases aligning to TRBD1. The J call is in doubt because the DNA end fits TRBJ2-7 better. Sequenced material: PBMCs. This clonotype was sampled from a boy aged 10-17 years in good health and CMV-seronegative. The CDR3 DNA is TGCAGCGTAGAGACCGGGACAGGGTTCTACGAGCAGTACTTC. It codes for CSVETGTGFYEQYF.